This T cell receptor beta chain was documented in a study of blood T cells in healthy people across ages. Study-level points and caveats: Compared with aged donors, long-lived donors showed fewer expanded clones, suggesting selection. Unsorted PBMCs blocked a conclusive comparison of naive and antigen-experienced cells.

As to this clonotype: Its matching antigen is unknown.

Next came a second PCR, run for about 6 to 12 cycles, which used a sample-barcoded 5' primer along with a J-beta primer mix. Tagging of each cDNA molecule was performed by a template-switch adaptor with 12 random nucleotides. TCRdb itself ran the 5' RACE reads through MiXCR, one entry per CDR3 protein. The table shows roughly 1.9 million distinct CDR3 sequences, with 30% to 40% occurring only once. Looked up from germline, CDR1 is SGHRS and CDR2 is YFSETQ. The V gene end was trimmed by 4 bases and the J gene end by 4 bases; junction bases not matched to a gene: 5. The CDR3 has 14 residues. The sample was blood. The chain joins TRBV5-1 to TRBJ2-7; 10 nucleotides align to TRBD1. The clonotype was recovered from a human donor in good health. The CDR3 region is CASSTGQGMYEQYF. CDR3 nucleotide sequence: TGCGCCAGCAGCACGGGACAGGGGATGTACGAGCAGTACTTC.